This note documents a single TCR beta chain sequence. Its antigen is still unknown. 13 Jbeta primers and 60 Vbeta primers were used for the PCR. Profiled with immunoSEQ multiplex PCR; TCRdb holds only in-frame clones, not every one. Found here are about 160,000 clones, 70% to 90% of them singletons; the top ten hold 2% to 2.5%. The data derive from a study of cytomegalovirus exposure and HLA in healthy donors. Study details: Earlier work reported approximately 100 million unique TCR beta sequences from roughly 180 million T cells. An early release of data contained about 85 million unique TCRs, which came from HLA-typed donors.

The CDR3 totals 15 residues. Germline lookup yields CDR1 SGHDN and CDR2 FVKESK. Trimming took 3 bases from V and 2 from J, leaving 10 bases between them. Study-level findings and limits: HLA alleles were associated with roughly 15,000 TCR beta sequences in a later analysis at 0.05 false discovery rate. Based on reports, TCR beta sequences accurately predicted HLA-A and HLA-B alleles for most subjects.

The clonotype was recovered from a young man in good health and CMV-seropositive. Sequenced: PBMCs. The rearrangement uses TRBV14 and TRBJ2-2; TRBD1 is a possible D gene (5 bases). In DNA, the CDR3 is TGTGCCAGCAGCCATCCGACAGTAAACACCGGGGAGCTGTTTTTT. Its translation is CASSHPTVNTGELFF.